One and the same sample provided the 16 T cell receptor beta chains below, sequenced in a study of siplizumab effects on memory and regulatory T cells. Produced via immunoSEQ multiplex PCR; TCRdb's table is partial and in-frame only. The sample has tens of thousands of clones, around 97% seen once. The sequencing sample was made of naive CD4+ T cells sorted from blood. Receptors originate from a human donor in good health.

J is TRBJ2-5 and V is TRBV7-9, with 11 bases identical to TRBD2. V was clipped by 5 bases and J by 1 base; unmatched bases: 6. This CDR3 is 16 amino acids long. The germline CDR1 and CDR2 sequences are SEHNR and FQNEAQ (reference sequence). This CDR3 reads CASSLLAGGPQETQYF. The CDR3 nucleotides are TGTGCCAGCAGCCTTCTAGCGGGGGGACCCCAAGAGACCCAGTACTTC. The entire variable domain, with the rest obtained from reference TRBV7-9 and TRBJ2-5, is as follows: DTGVSQNPRHKITKRGQNVTFRCDPISEHNRLYWYRQTLGQGPEFLTYFQNEAQLEKSRLLSDRFSAERPKGSFSTLEIQRTEQGDSAMYLCASSLLAGGPQETQYFGPGTRLLVL.

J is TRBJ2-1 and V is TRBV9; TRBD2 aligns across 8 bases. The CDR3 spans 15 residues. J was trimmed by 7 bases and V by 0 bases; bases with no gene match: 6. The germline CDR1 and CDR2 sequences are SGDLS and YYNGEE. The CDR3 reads CASSVDGTSWNEQFF. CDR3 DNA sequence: TGTGCCAGCAGCGTAGACGGGACTAGTTGGAATGAGCAGTTCTTC.

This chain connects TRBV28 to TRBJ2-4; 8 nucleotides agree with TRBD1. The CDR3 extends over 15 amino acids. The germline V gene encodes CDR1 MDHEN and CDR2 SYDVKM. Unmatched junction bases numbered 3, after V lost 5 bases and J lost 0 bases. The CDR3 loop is CASSGQGLAKNIQYF. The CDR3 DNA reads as TGTGCCAGCAGTGGACAGGGTTTAGCCAAAAACATTCAGTACTTC. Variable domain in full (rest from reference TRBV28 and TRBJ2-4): DVKVTQSSRYLVKRTGEKVFLECVQDMDHENMFWYRQDPGLGLRLIYFSYDVKMKEKGDIPEGYSVSREKKERFSLILESASTNQTSMYLCASSGQGLAKNIQYFGAGTRLSVL.

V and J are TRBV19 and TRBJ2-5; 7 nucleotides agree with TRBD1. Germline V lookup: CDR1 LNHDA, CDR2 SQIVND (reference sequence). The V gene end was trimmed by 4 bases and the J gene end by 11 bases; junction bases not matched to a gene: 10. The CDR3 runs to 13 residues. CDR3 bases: TGTGCCAGTAGTACGGGGCAGACAGGGAAGCAGTACTTC. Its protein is CASSTGQTGKQYF.

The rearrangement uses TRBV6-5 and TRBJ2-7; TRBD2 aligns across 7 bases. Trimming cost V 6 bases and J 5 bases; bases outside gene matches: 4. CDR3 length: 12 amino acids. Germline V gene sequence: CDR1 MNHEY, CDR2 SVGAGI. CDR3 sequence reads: CASSRAGDEQYF. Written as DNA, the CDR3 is TGTGCCAGCAGCCGGGCGGGGGACGAGCAGTACTTC.

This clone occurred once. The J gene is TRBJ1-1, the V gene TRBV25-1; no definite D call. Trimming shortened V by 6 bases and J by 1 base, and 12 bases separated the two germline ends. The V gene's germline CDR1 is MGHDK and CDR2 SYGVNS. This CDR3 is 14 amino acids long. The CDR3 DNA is TGTGCCAGCAGCCCCCTAGTCCGGAACACTGAAGCTTTCTTT. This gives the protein CASSPLVRNTEAFF. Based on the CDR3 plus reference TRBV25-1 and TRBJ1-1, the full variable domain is EADIYQTPRYLVIGTGKKITLECSQTMGHDKMYWYQQDPGMELHLIHYSYGVNSTEKGDLSSESTVSRIRTEHFPLTLESARPSHTSQYLCASSPLVRNTEAFFGQGTRLTVV.

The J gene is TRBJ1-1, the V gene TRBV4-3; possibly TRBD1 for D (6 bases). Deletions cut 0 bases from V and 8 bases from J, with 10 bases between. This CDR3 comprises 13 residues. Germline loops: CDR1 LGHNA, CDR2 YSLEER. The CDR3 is CASSQDLGTEAFF. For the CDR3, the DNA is TGCGCCAGCAGCCAAGACCTCGGGACAGAAGCTTTCTTT.

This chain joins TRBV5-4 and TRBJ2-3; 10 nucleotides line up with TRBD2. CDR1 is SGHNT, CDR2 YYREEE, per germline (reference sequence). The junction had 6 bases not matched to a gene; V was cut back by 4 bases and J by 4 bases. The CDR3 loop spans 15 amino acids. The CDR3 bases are TGTGCCAGCAGCCAGCGGGGGGGCCTTTCAGATACGCAGTATTTT. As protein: CASSQRGGLSDTQYF.

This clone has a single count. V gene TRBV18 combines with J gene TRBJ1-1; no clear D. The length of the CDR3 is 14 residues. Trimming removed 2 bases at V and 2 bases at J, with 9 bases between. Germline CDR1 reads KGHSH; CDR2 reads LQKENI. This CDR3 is CASSPIRANTEAFF. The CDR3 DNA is TGTGCCAGCTCACCAATTAGAGCAAACACTGAAGCTTTCTTT.

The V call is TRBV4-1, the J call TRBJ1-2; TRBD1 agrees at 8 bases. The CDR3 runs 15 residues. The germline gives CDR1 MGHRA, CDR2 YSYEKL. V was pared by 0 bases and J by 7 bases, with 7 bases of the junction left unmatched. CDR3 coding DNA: TGCGCCAGCAGCCAAGAGCAGACAGGGGTGGGTGGCTACACCTTC. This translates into CASSQEQTGVGGYTF.

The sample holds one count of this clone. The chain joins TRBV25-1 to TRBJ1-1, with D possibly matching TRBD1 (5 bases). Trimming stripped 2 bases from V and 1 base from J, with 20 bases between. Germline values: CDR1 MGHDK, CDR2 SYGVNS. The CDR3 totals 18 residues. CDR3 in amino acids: CASSETPPTTTENTEAFF. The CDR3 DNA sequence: TGTGCCAGCAGTGAAACACCCCCCACAACGACAGAGAACACTGAAGCTTTCTTT.

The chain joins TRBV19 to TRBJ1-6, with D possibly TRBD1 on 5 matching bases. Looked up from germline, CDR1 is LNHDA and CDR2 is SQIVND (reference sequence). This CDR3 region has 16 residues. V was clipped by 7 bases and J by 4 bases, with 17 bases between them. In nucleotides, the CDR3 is TGTGCCAGTACCAAAGATCGACAGCCTTATAATTCACCCCTCCACTTT. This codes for CASTKDRQPYNSPLHF.

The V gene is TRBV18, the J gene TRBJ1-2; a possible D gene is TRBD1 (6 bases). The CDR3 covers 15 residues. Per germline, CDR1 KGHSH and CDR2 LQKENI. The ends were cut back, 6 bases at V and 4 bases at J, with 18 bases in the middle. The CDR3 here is CASSPPADSLYGYTF. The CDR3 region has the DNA TGTGCCAGCTCCCCCCCCGCGGACAGTCTCTATGGCTACACCTTC.

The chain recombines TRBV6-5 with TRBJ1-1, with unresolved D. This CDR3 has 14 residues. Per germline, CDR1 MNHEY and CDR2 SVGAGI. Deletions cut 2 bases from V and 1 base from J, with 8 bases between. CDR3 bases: TGTGCCAGCAGTTACCGGCGTTGGAACACTGAAGCTTTCTTT. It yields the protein CASSYRRWNTEAFF.

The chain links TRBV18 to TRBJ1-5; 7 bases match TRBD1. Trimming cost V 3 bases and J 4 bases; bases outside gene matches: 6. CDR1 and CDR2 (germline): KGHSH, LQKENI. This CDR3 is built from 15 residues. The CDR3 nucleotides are TGTGCCAGCTCACCGGGGACAGTTGGGAATCAGCCCCAGCATTTT. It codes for CASSPGTVGNQPQHF.

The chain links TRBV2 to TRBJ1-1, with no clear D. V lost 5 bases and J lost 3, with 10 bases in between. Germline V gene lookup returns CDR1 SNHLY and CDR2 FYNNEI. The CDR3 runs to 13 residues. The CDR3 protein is CASSLDLYTEAFF. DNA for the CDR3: TGTGCCAGCAGTCTCGACCTTTACACTGAAGCTTTCTTT.